This T cell receptor beta chain originates from a study of T cells expressing NK-cell markers. Study observations and caveats: The share of CD8+ T cells held by dominant NKG2C+ clonotypes was roughly 1.0-8% in several donors.

As concerns this clonotype: The antigen remains unidentified.

The CDR3 extends over 13 amino acids. The V gene's germline CDR1 is KGHDR and CDR2 SFDVKD. What made the TCR beta cDNA was 5'RACE template switching with UMIs. TCRdb reprocessed the 5' RACE reads and keeps a single row for each CDR3 protein, giving no DNA. The sample table includes 150,000 to 180,000 distinct CDR3 sequences. This chain joins TRBV24-1 and TRBJ2-2; TCRdb selects TRBD1, and the lack of DNA leaves this call unchecked. The receptor's source is a woman aged 45-65 years in good health. Sequencing was carried out using blood T cells: a sorted CD56 or NKG2C T cell subset, CD4+ or CD8+ T cells, or bulk PBMC T cells (not recorded which). The CDR3 sequence is CATSLGGVRELFF.